This note documents a single T cell receptor (beta chain) sequence. Its antigen remains unknown. The method was immunoSEQ multiplex PCR; TCRdb's version includes in-frame clones alone and lacks a portion of them. This table has 25,000 to 35,000 clones, about 89% appearing once. The entry originates in a study of T cell responses to AZD1222 COVID-19 vaccine. The overall study: The analysis combined second doses at about 4 or about 12 weeks.

Trimming removed 0 bases from V and 1 base from J, with 14 bases in between. CDR1 SGHRS and CDR2 YFSETQ come from the germline V gene. CDR3 size: 16 residues. General study results and limits: Repertoire sampling happened only post peak T cell response. The donor cohort was predominantly white British with a female majority, and clonal diversity may have been underestimated. Vaccine-associated CD4 TCRs spanned spike, dominant at 160-218 and 743-854.

The TCR originated in an adult in good health. Sample: peripheral blood, taken on day 0 of AZD1222 vaccination. This rearrangement joins TRBV5-1 to TRBJ2-7, with D uncertain. This chain's CDR3 is CASSLGVLGRSYEQYF. DNA of the CDR3: TGCGCCAGCAGCTTGGGTGTGTTGGGCAGGTCCTACGAGCAGTACTTC.